The 14 T cell receptor beta chains in this list originate from one sample, sequenced in a study of brain T cells in children with intractable seizures. Only cases whose brain tissue showed the highest T cell transcript signatures were sequenced. Repertoires were generated with immunoSEQ multiplex PCR, while TCRdb's copy carries only in-frame clones and drops some. The sample consists of around 8,000 clones, 73% of them appearing once. The sequenced sample was resected brain tissue, obtained at surgery. These receptors originate from a boy in the first two years of life with tuberous sclerosis and intractable seizures.

The gene calls are TRBV14 and TRBJ2-3, with TRBD2 as a possible D gene (5 bases). V lost 4 bases and J lost 4, with 6 bases in between. Per the germline V gene, CDR1 is SGHDN and CDR2 is FVKESK. The CDR3 totals 12 residues. In nucleotides, the CDR3 is TGTGCCAGCAGCCTCGGGGCAGATACGCAGTATTTT. Protein: CASSLGADTQYF.

The J gene is TRBJ2-1, the V gene TRBV11-1; 9 nucleotides align to TRBD2. This CDR3 comprises 15 residues. The V and J ends lost 2 bases and 6 bases, in that order; junction bases with no gene match: 5. Germline V gene lookup returns CDR1 SGHAT and CDR2 FQDESV (reference sequence). CDR3 residues: CASSLRLAGLNEQFF. The DNA of the CDR3 is TGTGCCAGCAGCTTAAGGCTAGCGGGACTCAATGAGCAGTTCTTC. The variable domain in full, with the rest retrieved from reference TRBV11-1 and TRBJ2-1, is EAEVAQSPRYKITEKSQAVAFWCDPISGHATLYWYRQILGQGPELLVQFQDESVVDDSQLPKDRFSAERLKGVDSTLKIQPAELGDSAMYLCASSLRLAGLNEQFFGPGTRLTVL.

The rearrangement joins TRBV9 to TRBJ1-1; TRBD1 might be the D (6 bases). V was clipped by 4 bases and J by 5 bases, with 18 bases between them. From germline, CDR1 is SGDLS and CDR2 YYNGEE. The CDR3 is made up of 15 amino acids. The CDR3, as DNA: TGTGCCAGCAGCCCCTATGTGGGGGGGGCGACTGAAGCTTTCTTT. It encodes CASSPYVGGATEAFF.

The gene calls are TRBV30 and TRBJ2-7, with a tentative D call TRBD1 (5 bases). Germline CDR1 and CDR2: GTSNPN and SVGIG (reference sequence). The CDR3 consists of 14 residues. With 4 bases removed from V and 2 bases from J, the gap between germline ends came to 15 bases. The CDR3 sequence is CAWTSTGAAYEQYF. In DNA form, the CDR3 reads TGTGCCTGGACCTCCACAGGTGCGGCCTACGAGCAGTACTTC.

This chain uses TRBV6-6 with TRBJ2-3; 8 bases line up with TRBD1. Per the germline V gene, CDR1 is MNHNY and CDR2 is SVGAGI (reference sequence). Losses at the gene ends were 11 bases for V and 6 bases for J; bases not matched to a gene: 7. The CDR3 sequence is 12 residues long. This chain's CDR3 is CALRDRLDTQYF. CDR3 in DNA: TGTGCCCTCAGGGACAGGTTGGATACGCAGTATTTT.

The chain recombines TRBV5-8 with TRBJ2-2; D might be TRBD2 (6 bases). The V gene's germline CDR1 is SGHTS and CDR2 YDEGEE. V lost 1 base and J lost 6, with 10 bases in between. The CDR3 is made up of 14 amino acids. CDR3 region: CASSLILAAGELFF. In DNA form, the CDR3 reads TGTGCCAGCAGCTTGATACTAGCAGCCGGGGAGCTGTTTTTT. Supplemented by reference TRBV5-8 and TRBJ2-2, the full variable domain reads EAGVTQSPTHLIKTRGQQATLRCSPISGHTSVYWYQQALGLGLQFLLWYDEGEERNRGNFPPRFSGRQFPNYSSELNVNALELEDSALYLCASSLILAAGELFFGEGSRLTVL.

This clone qualifies as medium-sized (0.01 to 0.1%). The gene calls are TRBV18 and TRBJ1-3; no definite D call. Between the trimmed V and J ends, which lost 2 bases and 4 bases, there was a span of 12 bases. Germline V gene lookup returns CDR1 KGHSH and CDR2 LQKENI. The CDR3 length is 15 residues. CDR3 region: CASSPGERRGNTIYF. The CDR3, as DNA: TGTGCCAGCTCACCAGGGGAAAGAAGAGGAAACACCATATATTTT. Supplemented by reference TRBV18 and TRBJ1-3, the full variable domain reads NAGVMQNPRHLVRRRGQEARLRCSPMKGHSHVYWYRQLPEEGLKFMVYLQKENIIDESGMPKERFSAEFPKEGPSILRIQQVVRGDSAAYFCASSPGERRGNTIYFGEGSWLTVV.

V usage is TRBV7-3 and J usage is TRBJ2-6; 9 bases map to TRBD1. CDR3 length: 15 residues. V was clipped by 5 bases and J by 2 bases; unmatched bases: 1. Per germline, CDR1 SGHTA and CDR2 FQGTGA. CDR3 region: CASSTGGAGANVLTF. DNA for the CDR3: TGTGCCAGCAGCACAGGGGGCGCTGGGGCCAACGTCCTGACTTTC.

V usage is TRBV5-1 and J usage is TRBJ2-7, with D perhaps matching TRBD1 (5 bases). V was cut by 0 bases and J by 5 bases, with 12 bases left in between. There are 14 residues in the CDR3. Germline-derived CDR1 and CDR2 are SGHRS and YFSETQ. CDR3: CASSLDRRGNEQYF. The CDR3 DNA follows: TGCGCCAGCAGCTTGGACAGGCGAGGTAACGAGCAGTACTTC. The entire variable domain, with the rest obtained from reference TRBV5-1 and TRBJ2-7, is as follows: KAGVTQTPRYLIKTRGQQVTLSCSPISGHRSVSWYQQTPGQGLQFLFEYFSETQRNKGNFPGRFSGRQFSNSRSEMNVSTLELGDSALYLCASSLDRRGNEQYFGPGTRLTVT.

The rearrangement links TRBV6-1 to TRBJ2-1, with D possibly matching TRBD2 (7 bases). V was cut by 2 bases and J by 7 bases, with 15 bases left in between. The CDR3 loop spans 15 amino acids. CDR1 and CDR2 from the germline V gene are MNHNS and SASEGT. The CDR3 sequence is CASSENEGGRNEQFF. The CDR3 DNA follows: TGTGCCAGCAGTGAAAACGAGGGGGGGCGAAATGAGCAGTTCTTC.

This clone was seen a handful of times. This chain joins TRBV6-6 and TRBJ2-3; 9 bases fit TRBD1. V dropped 2 bases and J dropped 3; count of bases not matched to a gene: 6. Germline V gives CDR1 MNHNY, CDR2 SVGAGI (reference sequence). The CDR3 sequence is 16 residues long. CDR3 region: CASSYGTGYGTDTQYF. The CDR3 DNA follows: TGTGCCAGCAGTTACGGGACAGGGTACGGAACAGATACGCAGTATTTT.

This clone was recorded a few times. DNA of the CDR3: TGTGCCAGCAGCCCCTACGACAGTATTAACACTGAAGCTTTCTTT. Translating it yields CASSPYDSINTEAFF. V is TRBV7-2 and J is TRBJ1-1, with D possibly TRBD1 on 5 matching bases. Germline CDR1 and CDR2: SGHTA and FQGNSA. The CDR3 runs to 15 residues. The V end was cut by 5 bases, the J end by 2 bases, with 15 bases between.

The chain has TRBV6-6 and TRBJ2-1; no clear D gene. Per germline, CDR1 MNHNY and CDR2 SVGAGI (reference sequence). There are 12 residues in the CDR3. The germline V and J ends were trimmed by 8 bases and 7 bases, with 12 bases remaining between them. The CDR3 DNA reads TGTGCCAGCTTAATACGCGTTAATGAGCAGTTCTTC. Amino acid sequence: CASLIRVNEQFF.

The rearrangement links TRBV3-1 (or the pseudogene TRBV3-2) to TRBJ2-7, with D possibly being TRBD1 (8 bases). The CDR3 has 14 amino acids. Trimming shortened V by 0 bases and J by 9 bases, and 15 bases separated the two germline ends. CDR1 and CDR2 (germline): LGHDT, YNNKEL (reference sequence). The CDR3 here is CASSQDIQGGVQYF. The CDR3 DNA reads TGTGCCAGCAGCCAAGACATACAGGGGGGGGTGCAGTACTTC.